These 21 T cell receptor beta chains came from one sample sequenced in a study of blood T cells in healthy people across ages. The second PCR ran about 6 to 11 cycles with a sample-barcoded 5' primer and J-beta primers. TCRdb recomputed calls from the 5' RACE reads with MiXCR, one row per CDR3 protein. In the table there are more than 800,000 distinct CDR3 sequences, less than 35% of which are singletons. Sequenced sample: blood. Receptor source: a woman of 80 years or more in good health.

The chain joins TRBV5-1 to TRBJ2-5; 11 nucleotides line up with TRBD2. Germline values: CDR1 SGHRS, CDR2 YFSETQ. The CDR3 is 14 residues long. J gave up 11 bases and V 2 bases, and 8 bases lay outside the gene matches. Written as DNA, the CDR3 is TGCGCCAGCAGCTTAACTAGCGGGGGCAATGAGCAGTACTTC. Its translation is CASSLTSGGNEQYF.

This clonotype was counted ten times or more. The CDR3 DNA reads TGTGCCAGCAGTCAGCCACAGGGTTTCGGGGAGACCCAGTACTTC. This gives the protein CASSQPQGFGETQYF. V and J are TRBV6-2 or TRBV6-3 and TRBJ2-5, with D tentatively TRBD1 (6 bases). Germline assignment: CDR1 MNHEY and CDR2 SVGEGT. V was clipped by 5 bases and J by 5 bases, with 18 bases between them. The CDR3 is 15 residues long.

V and J are TRBV28 and TRBJ1-4, with D unclear. CDR3 length equals 13 residues. V gave up 2 bases and J gave up 6 bases, with 7 bases separating them. Per the germline V gene, CDR1 is MDHEN and CDR2 is SYDVKM. CDR3 sequence reads: CASSLPLDEKLFF. The CDR3 region has the DNA TGTGCCAGCAGTTTACCACTGGATGAAAAACTGTTTTTT.

The chain combines TRBV9 with TRBJ2-5; D gene unclear. The germline CDR1 and CDR2 sequences are SGDLS and YYNGEE. This CDR3 spans 14 amino acids. V lost 0 bases, J lost 1 base, and 7 bases lay in between. The CDR3 here is CASSVELGQETQYF. The CDR3 DNA follows: TGTGCCAGCAGCGTAGAACTGGGCCAAGAGACCCAGTACTTC.

Worth noting for this clonotype: Sequence at one end of the junction differs from germline and may be a read error. This chain uses TRBV28 with TRBJ1-4; tentative D call: TRBD1 (6 bases). Germline CDR1 MDHEN, CDR2 SYDVKM. CDR3 length equals 16 residues. The CDR3 DNA is TGTGCCAGCAGTTTAGGGGGGGCGAAACAAAATGAAAAACCGTTTTTT. It translates to CASSLGGAKQNEKPFF. Full variable domain (rest looked up from reference TRBV28 and TRBJ1-4): DVKVTQSSRYLVKRTGEKVFLECVQDMDHENMFWYRQDPGLGLRLIYFSYDVKMKEKGDIPEGYSVSREKKERFSLILESASTNQTSMYLCASSLGGAKQNEKPFFGSGTQLSVL.

This clonotype was seen at least ten times. The chain links TRBV10-3 to TRBJ2-4; 8 positions match TRBD1. Germline V gives CDR1 ENHRY, CDR2 SYGVKD. CDR3 length: 16 amino acids. The trim removed 3 bases at V and 8 bases at J, leaving 12 bases unmatched. The CDR3 nucleotides read TGTGCCATCAGTGAAGGCTTGACAGGGGACAGTGACATTCAGTACTTC. Its protein product is CAISEGLTGDSDIQYF.

The gene calls are TRBV7-8 and TRBJ2-1, with D maybe TRBD2 (6 bases). Germline V gene data show CDR1 as SGHVS and CDR2 as FQNEAQ. Trimming took 4 bases from V and 5 from J, leaving 24 bases between them. The CDR3 has 18 amino acids. CDR3 sequence (DNA): TGTGCCAGCAGCTCCTCCGCGGGGCGGGATTACCCTAACAATGAGCAGTTCTTC. Translating it yields CASSSSAGRDYPNNEQFF.

This clonotype was seen a handful of times. The V gene is TRBV20-1, the J gene TRBJ2-5; D call uncertain. This CDR3 has 11 amino acids. Germline lookup yields CDR1 DFQATT and CDR2 SNEGSKA (reference sequence). Trimming pared 5 bases from V and 11 bases from J, leaving 15 bases between. CDR3 sequence (DNA): TGCAGTGCTCCCCTGCTGAATGAGCAGTACTTC. Translation gives CSAPLLNEQYF.

This clonotype came up a few times. This clone may be a read error of a much larger clone one base away. The rearrangement links TRBV12-3 or TRBV12-4 to TRBJ2-3, with D possibly TRBD2 on 5 matching bases. This CDR3 spans 13 amino acids. The germline V and J ends were trimmed by 5 bases and 4 bases, with 10 bases remaining between them. CDR3 sequence: CASSAGVSDTQYF. Written as DNA, the CDR3 is TGTGCCAGCAGTGCCGGGGTATCAGATACGCAGTATTTT.

This clonotype showed up just once. A much more abundant neighbour one base away suggests this may be a read error. The chain carries TRBV7-9 and TRBJ2-1; possibly TRBD2 for D (6 bases). With 4 bases removed from V and 0 bases from J, the gap between germline ends came to 10 bases. Looked up from germline, CDR1 is SEHNR and CDR2 is FQNEAQ (reference sequence). The CDR3 covers 15 residues. CDR3 region: CASSSRDFSYNEQFF. The CDR3, as DNA: TGTGCCAGCAGCTCCCGGGACTTCTCCTACAATGAGCAGTTCTTC.

The chain carries TRBV6-5 and TRBJ2-7; no clear D. This CDR3 spans 14 amino acids. Deletions cut 5 bases from V and 0 bases from J, with 11 bases between. Germline V gene sequence: CDR1 MNHEY, CDR2 SVGAGI. The CDR3: CASSRAQNSYEQYF. CDR3 in DNA: TGTGCCAGCAGTAGAGCACAGAACTCCTACGAGCAGTACTTC.

Comments on this clonotype: A much larger clone differs from this one at a single base, so this may be a read error. V usage is TRBV7-2 and J usage is TRBJ2-5; D remains unclear. CDR1 and CDR2 (germline): SGHTA, FQGNSA. The CDR3 totals 9 residues. CDR3 amino acids: CATPNEQYF. Written as DNA, the CDR3 is TGTGCTACGCCCAATGAGCAGTACTTC.

This clonotype was found a few times. The chain employs TRBV28 and TRBJ2-7; 7 bases match TRBD1. Germline trimming cut 6 bases from V and 5 bases from J; bases unmatched to any gene: 7. Germline V gene data show CDR1 as MDHEN and CDR2 as SYDVKM. The CDR3 is 13 residues long. This chain's CDR3 is CASRLTGINEQYF. In nucleotides, the CDR3 is TGTGCCAGCAGGCTGACAGGGATTAACGAGCAGTACTTC.

The CDR3 loop is CASSPSGRAEEKLFF. The CDR3 region has the DNA TGCGCCAGCAGCCCTTCCGGCAGGGCAGAAGAAAAACTGTTTTTT. This chain links TRBV5-1 with TRBJ1-4; the D gene is possibly TRBD1 (5 bases). Germline CDR1 reads SGHRS; CDR2 reads YFSETQ. The V gene lost 4 bases and the J gene lost 8 bases, with 18 bases spanning the gap. The CDR3 sequence is 15 residues long.

A remark on this clonotype: A read error may produce the germline difference seen at one junction end. J is TRBJ1-2 and V is TRBV7-2; tentatively, D is TRBD1 (6 bases). The CDR3 runs 13 residues. In germline, CDR1 is SGHTA, CDR2 FQGNSA. CDR3 residues: CANSQSQGKGYTF. CDR3 nucleotide sequence: TGTGCCAACAGCCAAAGTCAGGGGAAAGGCTACACCTTC.

This clonotype has at least ten counts. CDR3 residues: CAINSGGASYNEQFF. Written as DNA, the CDR3 is TGTGCCATCAACAGCGGGGGAGCATCCTACAATGAGCAGTTCTTC. V is TRBV10-3 and J is TRBJ2-1, with 8 bases that match TRBD2. There are 15 residues in the CDR3. The J segment lost 1 base and the V segment lost 7 bases, leaving 6 bases of the junction unmatched. The germline CDR1 and CDR2 sequences are ENHRY and SYGVKD.

This clonotype was observed many times. The chain combines TRBV15 with TRBJ2-5; TRBD1 matches at 8 bases. The length of the CDR3 is 15 residues. Germline CDR1 reads LNHNV; CDR2 reads YYDKDF (reference sequence). V lost 0 bases and J lost 3; bases outside the gene matches: 3. This chain's CDR3 is CATSRDRGREETQYF. The CDR3 region has the DNA TGTGCCACCAGCAGAGACAGGGGGCGCGAAGAGACCCAGTACTTC.

With regard to this clonotype: This may come from a read error, since a much larger clone is one base off. V usage is TRBV2 and J usage is TRBJ2-5, with a tentative D call TRBD2 (6 bases). V dropped 8 bases and J dropped 2 bases, with 15 bases sitting between them. Germline assignment: CDR1 SNHLY and CDR2 FYNNEI. CDR3 length equals 14 residues. DNA for the CDR3: TGTGCCAGCGACACTAGCTTATTGCAAGAGACCCAGTACTTC. This codes for CASDTSLLQETQYF.

The table lists this clonotype with many counts. The rearrangement uses TRBV5-1 and TRBJ2-3, with 13 nucleotides matching TRBD2. CDR3 length: 19 residues. After removal of 4 bases from V and 1 base from J, the junction contained 12 bases not matched to a gene. Per the germline V gene, CDR1 is SGHRS and CDR2 is YFSETQ. CDR3 in amino acids: CASSPVTSGGQLRTDTQYF. CDR3 nucleotide sequence: TGCGCCAGCAGCCCAGTGACTAGCGGGGGGCAGCTTCGCACAGATACGCAGTATTTT.

This clonotype was counted only a few times. V is TRBV6-1 and J is TRBJ2-3; TRBD1 agrees at 8 bases. CDR1 is MNHNS, CDR2 SASEGT, per germline. V dropped 2 bases and J dropped 4; count of bases not matched to a gene: 5. The CDR3 is 15 residues long. As DNA, the CDR3 is TGTGCCAGCAGTGAAACCCCGACAGGGGCAGATACGCAGTATTTT. Translating it yields CASSETPTGADTQYF.

The sample holds many counts of this clonotype. CDR3: CASSLGGQVANYGYTF. CDR3 nucleotide sequence: TGTGCCAGCAGCTTGGGGGGACAGGTAGCTAACTATGGCTACACCTTC. This chain connects TRBV5-5 to TRBJ1-2, with 8 nucleotides matching TRBD1. V trimming: 0 bases; J trimming: 0 bases; junction bases outside the gene matches: 4. This CDR3 spans 16 amino acids. CDR1 is SGHKS and CDR2 is YYEKEE in the germline V gene (reference sequence).